Each of the 30 T cell receptor beta chains below was sequenced from the same sample in a study of blood T cell repertoires in COVID-19. This table comes from immunoSEQ multiplex PCR, and its TCRdb copy is limited to in-frame clones, with some not included. This table holds approximately 130,000 clones, roughly four fifths found once. Material for sequencing was PBMCs or T cells enriched from blood (not recorded which). The receptors come from a man aged 30-40 years who had recovered from COVID-19.

This chain links TRBV5-4 with TRBJ2-5, with 7 nucleotides matching TRBD2. The ends lost 1 base at V and 5 bases at J; junction bases unmatched: 11. The CDR3 is 16 residues long. The V gene's germline CDR1 is SGHNT and CDR2 YYREEE (reference sequence). This CDR3 reads CASSLTAGVRGETQYF. The CDR3 nucleotides read TGTGCCAGCAGCTTGACGGCGGGGGTACGAGGGGAGACCCAGTACTTC. Combining the CDR3 with reference TRBV5-4 and TRBJ2-5 gives the whole variable domain ETGVTQSPTHLIKTRGQQVTLRCSSQSGHNTVSWYQQALGQGPQFIFQYYREEENGRGNFPPRFSGLQFPNYSSELNVNALELDDSALYLCASSLTAGVRGETQYFGPGTRLLVL.

The CDR3 DNA reads TGTGCCAGCAGCTTGGAAGGGGACAAAAACATTCAGTACTTC. Its translation is CASSLEGDKNIQYF. The chain links TRBV5-5 to TRBJ2-4, with D possibly being TRBD1 (5 bases). Per germline, CDR1 SGHKS and CDR2 YYEKEE (reference sequence). V was clipped by 0 bases and J by 3 bases, with 7 bases between them. The CDR3 spans 14 residues.

V and J are TRBV5-1 and TRBJ1-1; 10 bases fit TRBD1. The CDR3 extends over 17 amino acids. V shed 4 bases, J shed 4 bases, and the junction held 13 bases outside the gene matches. Germline CDR1 is SGHRS and CDR2 is YFSETQ. Written as DNA, the CDR3 is TGCGCCAGCAGCCCCACCGATAAGACAGGGGGCGGCACTGAAGCTTTCTTT. Protein sequence: CASSPTDKTGGGTEAFF.

V is TRBV6-5 and J is TRBJ1-1; 8 positions agree with TRBD1. J gave up 0 bases and V 4 bases, and 7 bases lay outside the gene matches. CDR1 is MNHEY, CDR2 SVGAGI, per germline. The CDR3 covers 16 residues. Written as DNA, the CDR3 is TGTGCCAGCAGTTGGGGGACAGGCCTCATGAACACTGAAGCTTTCTTT. Translating gives CASSWGTGLMNTEAFF.

V gene TRBV2 combines with J gene TRBJ2-1, with no clear D. Between the trimmed V and J ends, which lost 5 bases and 4 bases, there was a span of 6 bases. Germline-derived CDR1 and CDR2 are SNHLY and FYNNEI. CDR3 size: 12 residues. CDR3 sequence (DNA): TGTGCCAGCAGTCAAACATACAATGAGCAGTTCTTC. It translates to CASSQTYNEQFF.

This clone showed up just a few times. The V call is TRBV4-1, the J call TRBJ2-7; D unclear. This CDR3 region has 13 residues. Germline CDR1 MGHRA, CDR2 YSYEKL. V shed 8 bases and J shed 0 bases, with 11 bases lying between them. The CDR3 DNA reads TGCGCCAGCGATACAGAAAGCTCCTACGAGCAGTACGTC. Translated: CASDTESSYEQYV.

This chain uses TRBV19 with TRBJ1-1; D unclear. The CDR3 is 12 amino acids. Per germline, CDR1 LNHDA and CDR2 SQIVND (reference sequence). With 3 bases removed from V and 11 bases from J, the gap between germline ends came to 13 bases. The CDR3 bases are TGTGCCAGTAGTATTGGACTCAGCTGGGCTTTCTTT. This gives the protein CASSIGLSWAFF. Full variable domain (rest looked up from reference TRBV19 and TRBJ1-1): DGGITQSPKYLFRKEGQNVTLSCEQNLNHDAMYWYRQDPGQGLRLIYYSQIVNDFQKGDIAEGYSVSREKKESFPLTVTSAQKNPTAFYLCASSIGLSWAFFGQGTRLTVV.

As to this clone: The junction departs from germline at one end; a sequencing error may be responsible. The chain carries TRBV4-1 and TRBJ2-1, with D possibly matching TRBD2 (5 bases). The germline CDR1 and CDR2 sequences are MGHRA and YSYEKL. The CDR3 has 16 amino acids. The CDR3 sequence: CASSQPGLTSNNEQFF. CDR3 bases: TGCGCCAGCAGCCAACCAGGACTTACCTCCAACAATGAGCAGTTCTTC.

This rearrangement joins TRBV9 to TRBJ1-2, with D uncertain. The CDR3 loop spans 13 amino acids. Trimming removed 3 bases from V and 8 bases from J, with 14 bases in between. Germline values: CDR1 SGDLS, CDR2 YYNGEE. This CDR3 is CASSDEGIGGYTF. CDR3 sequence (DNA): TGTGCCAGCAGCGACGAGGGCATTGGGGGCTACACCTTC.

V is TRBV7-6 and J is TRBJ1-2, with 7 bases identical to TRBD1. The germline V gene has CDR1 SGHVS and CDR2 FNYEAQ. The CDR3 is made up of 16 amino acids. With V trimmed by 5 bases and J by 5 bases, 14 bases remained unmatched. The CDR3 nucleotides are TGTGCCAGCAGCGCTAGCCCCGGGACAGAGATGTATGGCTACACCTTC. Translating it yields CASSASPGTEMYGYTF.

For the CDR3, the DNA is TGTGCCAGCAGCGACCGGGACCGTAGCAGACTAGGTAGGACTGAAGCTTTCTTT. Protein: CASSDRDRSRLGRTEAFF. The genes are TRBV5-5 and TRBJ1-1; TRBD1 is a possible D gene (5 bases). The CDR3 contains 18 residues. Germline V gene lookup returns CDR1 SGHKS and CDR2 YYEKEE (reference sequence). The ends were cut back, 4 bases at V and 5 bases at J, with 27 bases in the middle. Filled out from reference TRBV5-5 and TRBJ1-1, the complete variable domain reads DAGVTQSPTHLIKTRGQQVTLRCSPISGHKSVSWYQQVLGQGPQFIFQYYEKEERGRGNFPDRFSARQFPNYSSELNVNALLLGDSALYLCASSDRDRSRLGRTEAFFGQGTRLTVV.

The chain links TRBV10-2 to TRBJ1-3, with a tentative D call TRBD1 (5 bases). V was cut by 6 bases and J by 2 bases, with 17 bases left in between. The CDR3 spans 16 residues. Germline-derived CDR1 and CDR2 are WSHSY and SAAADI. CDR3: CASRHSGEGAGNTIYF. The CDR3 DNA sequence: TGCGCCAGCAGACACTCGGGGGAAGGGGCTGGAAACACCATATATTTT.

This clone was found a few times. The chain employs TRBV11-2 and TRBJ2-3, with a tentative D call TRBD1 (5 bases). The V end lost 1 base, the J end lost 6 bases, and 8 bases lay between the germline ends. There are 13 residues in the CDR3. CDR1 and CDR2 from the germline V gene are SGHAT and FQNNGV. Written as DNA, the CDR3 is TGTGCCAGCAGCTTAGTAGGGGTGGATACGCAGTATTTT. This sequence encodes CASSLVGVDTQYF.

The CDR3 spells CASSQNFKRSQETQYF. CDR3 nucleotide sequence: TGTGCCAGCAGCCAAAACTTCAAGCGGAGCCAAGAGACCCAGTACTTC. This rearrangement joins TRBV14 to TRBJ2-5, with a possible D match to TRBD2 (5 bases). The CDR3 covers 16 residues. Germline lookup yields CDR1 SGHDN and CDR2 FVKESK. V was clipped by 2 bases and J by 1 base, with 14 bases between them.

The chain uses TRBV6-5 and TRBJ2-7, with D possibly TRBD1 on 6 matching bases. V was trimmed by 4 bases and J by 4 bases, leaving 14 bases between them. Germline CDR1 reads MNHEY; CDR2 reads SVGAGI. The CDR3 is 14 residues long. The CDR3 coding sequence is TGTGCCAGCAGTTTTTGGGACACCCCTTACGAGCAGTACTTC. It is translated as CASSFWDTPYEQYF.

CDR3 protein: CASSQEGRDIANTGELFF. The CDR3 DNA reads as TGCGCCAGCAGCCAAGAAGGCCGGGACATTGCGAACACCGGGGAGCTGTTTTTT. This sequence joins TRBV4-1 and TRBJ2-2, with a weak D call TRBD1 (6 bases). V shed 0 bases and J shed 0 bases, with 14 bases lying between them. From germline, CDR1 is MGHRA and CDR2 YSYEKL. The CDR3 covers 18 residues.

This rearrangement joins TRBV19 to TRBJ1-2; 8 positions agree with TRBD1. V shed 5 bases, J shed 7 bases, and the junction held 6 bases outside the gene matches. The CDR3 is made up of 13 amino acids. The V gene's germline CDR1 is LNHDA and CDR2 SQIVND (reference sequence). Here the CDR3 reads CASSQDRVVGYTF. Written as DNA, the CDR3 is TGTGCCAGTAGTCAGGACAGGGTGGTTGGCTACACCTTC.

This clone was seen a handful of times. V usage is TRBV2 and J usage is TRBJ1-3; the match to TRBD1 covers 8 bases. Germline CDR1 reads SNHLY; CDR2 reads FYNNEI. J gave up 5 bases and V 2 bases, and 5 bases lay outside the gene matches. The CDR3 is 15 residues long. As DNA, the CDR3 is TGTGCCAGCAGTGAAATGCAGGGGGCCAGAAACACCATATATTTT. Translating it yields CASSEMQGARNTIYF.

This clone was found once. Other DNA sequences of this sample code for an identical CDR3. V and J are TRBV19 and TRBJ2-1; 8 bases align to TRBD2. Germline-derived CDR1 and CDR2 are LNHDA and SQIVND (reference sequence). Trimming removed 3 bases from V and 3 bases from J; junction bases left unmatched: 4. CDR3 length equals 15 residues. In DNA form, the CDR3 reads TGTGCCAGTAGTATCGGTACTAGCGGCTACAATGAGCAGTTCTTC. Translating gives CASSIGTSGYNEQFF. The whole variable domain, filled in from reference TRBV19 and TRBJ2-1, reads DGGITQSPKYLFRKEGQNVTLSCEQNLNHDAMYWYRQDPGQGLRLIYYSQIVNDFQKGDIAEGYSVSREKKESFPLTVTSAQKNPTAFYLCASSIGTSGYNEQFFGPGTRLTVL.

The V call is TRBV25-1, the J call TRBJ1-2; D not resolved. This CDR3 has 14 amino acids. V lost 1 base to trimming and J lost 8 bases, with 14 bases between them. Looked up from germline, CDR1 is MGHDK and CDR2 is SYGVNS. Here the CDR3 DNA reads TGTGCCAGCAGTGAATTAGACACAAACATCGGCTACACCTTC. As protein: CASSELDTNIGYTF.

J is TRBJ1-1 and V is TRBV3-1 (or the pseudogene TRBV3-2); D call uncertain. The V gene's germline CDR1 is LGHDT and CDR2 YNNKEL (reference sequence). CDR3 length: 13 residues. V lost 3 bases and J lost 5, with 10 bases in between. Here the CDR3 DNA reads TGTGCCAGCAGCCACCGGGTCGGGACTGAAGCTTTCTTT. Protein sequence: CASSHRVGTEAFF.

The chain is built from TRBV30 and TRBJ1-2; D possibly corresponds to TRBD1 (5 bases). V was trimmed by 4 bases and J by 7 bases, leaving 7 bases between them. The V gene's germline CDR1 is GTSNPN and CDR2 SVGIG (reference sequence). The CDR3 loop spans 10 amino acids. The CDR3 sequence is CAWMQGGYTF. Here the CDR3 DNA reads TGTGCCTGGATGCAGGGTGGCTACACCTTC.

This clone occurred once. The chain carries TRBV7-3 and TRBJ1-1, with D possibly matching TRBD1 (6 bases). Germline lookup yields CDR1 SGHTA and CDR2 FQGTGA. With 1 base removed from V and 2 bases from J, the gap between germline ends came to 20 bases. This CDR3 region has 18 residues. The CDR3 protein is CASSLNLNPGQVNTEAFF. In DNA form, the CDR3 reads TGTGCCAGCAGCTTAAACCTAAATCCGGGACAAGTAAACACTGAAGCTTTCTTT.

The V and J genes are TRBV7-9 and TRBJ2-5; 9 positions match TRBD1. The CDR3 runs 16 residues. Germline-derived CDR1 and CDR2 are SEHNR and FQNEAQ (reference sequence). Losses at the gene ends were 4 bases for V and 1 base for J; bases not matched to a gene: 7. The CDR3 region has the DNA TGTGCCAGCAGCTCTACCGGGACAGGGCCCCAAGAGACCCAGTACTTC. It translates to CASSSTGTGPQETQYF.

The chain is built from TRBV27 and TRBJ1-5; 7 bases are shared with TRBD1. Germline CDR1 and CDR2: MNHEY and SMNVEV (reference sequence). The V gene end was trimmed by 5 bases and the J gene end by 0 bases; junction bases not matched to a gene: 4. The CDR3 is 15 residues long. The CDR3 sequence is CASSPTGISNQPQHF. The CDR3 DNA follows: TGTGCCAGCAGTCCGACAGGGATTAGCAATCAGCCCCAGCATTTT.

This chain links TRBV19 with TRBJ2-1, with TRBD2 matching over 13 bases. Germline V gives CDR1 LNHDA, CDR2 SQIVND (reference sequence). This CDR3 contains 15 residues. V shed 4 bases, J shed 9 bases, and the junction held 6 bases outside the gene matches. CDR3 sequence reads: CASSKLAGGPGEQFF. In DNA form, the CDR3 reads TGTGCCAGTAGTAAACTAGCGGGAGGGCCAGGTGAGCAGTTCTTC.

CDR3 sequence (DNA): TGTGCCAGCAGCGTAGGTTATAGCACTGAAGCTTTCTTT. Protein: CASSVGYSTEAFF. The rearrangement links TRBV9 to TRBJ1-1; no definite D call. The CDR3 sequence is 13 residues long. Trimming shortened V by 0 bases and J by 4 bases, and 7 bases separated the two germline ends. Germline V CDR1 and CDR2: SGDLS, YYNGEE.

The gene calls are TRBV9 and TRBJ1-1; D gene uncertain. V shed 3 bases and J shed 5 bases, with 14 bases lying between them. Germline V gives CDR1 SGDLS, CDR2 YYNGEE. The CDR3 is 14 amino acids. The DNA for the CDR3 is TGTGCCAGCAGCGCTAGTTCTAGAGCGACTGAAGCTTTCTTT. Residues: CASSASSRATEAFF.

This rearrangement joins TRBV19 to TRBJ1-1, with a weak D call TRBD1 (6 bases). CDR3 length equals 14 residues. The V gene's germline CDR1 is LNHDA and CDR2 SQIVND (reference sequence). V was clipped by 3 bases and J by 5 bases, with 13 bases between them. This chain's CDR3 is CASSIPGVKTEAFF. For the CDR3, the DNA is TGTGCCAGTAGTATCCCAGGGGTAAAGACTGAAGCTTTCTTT.

J is TRBJ2-2 and V is TRBV19, with D possibly TRBD2 on 6 matching bases. The germline V and J ends were trimmed by 9 bases and 2 bases, with 10 bases remaining between them. Germline V gene data show CDR1 as LNHDA and CDR2 as SQIVND (reference sequence). The CDR3 consists of 13 residues. The DNA of the CDR3 is TGTGCCAGCGGGCGGGGAAACACCGGGGAGCTGTTTTTT. It specifies CASGRGNTGELFF. Complete variable domain (other parts from reference TRBV19 and TRBJ2-2): DGGITQSPKYLFRKEGQNVTLSCEQNLNHDAMYWYRQDPGQGLRLIYYSQIVNDFQKGDIAEGYSVSREKKESFPLTVTSAQKNPTAFYLCASGRGNTGELFFGEGSRLTVL.